This passage covers 10 T cell receptor beta chains from one sample sequenced in a study of blood T cell repertoires in COVID-19. Libraries were prepared by immunoSEQ multiplex PCR; TCRdb keeps only in-frame clonotypes and omits some of them. The sample carries roughly 76,000 clones, 85% to 95% recorded once. The sample was peripheral blood. All receptors derive from a woman in her sixties with active COVID-19.

This chain links TRBV5-1 with TRBJ2-7; possible D gene TRBD1, 5 bases. The V and J ends lost 4 bases and 3 bases respectively, with 8 bases between them. Germline CDR1 SGHRS, CDR2 YFSETQ. The CDR3 is 12 amino acids. The CDR3 is CASSRDSYEQYF. The DNA for the CDR3 is TGCGCCAGCAGCCGCGACAGCTACGAGCAGTACTTC.

The chain combines TRBV3-1 (or the pseudogene TRBV3-2) with TRBJ1-2; D is possibly TRBD1 (5 bases). The V end lost 4 bases, the J end lost 5 bases, and 14 bases lay between the germline ends. Germline V gene sequence: CDR1 LGHDT, CDR2 YNNKEL (reference sequence). The CDR3 covers 14 residues. The CDR3 DNA reads TGTGCCAGCAGCCGCCAGGGTAGGTCATATGGCTACACCTTC. Its translation: CASSRQGRSYGYTF.

The chain is built from TRBV10-2 and TRBJ2-3; D is ambiguous. This CDR3 is built from 15 residues. In germline, CDR1 is WSHSY, CDR2 SAAADI. The germline V and J ends were trimmed by 7 bases and 11 bases, with 25 bases remaining between them. CDR3 in amino acids: CASKGKASAGVKQYF. In DNA, the CDR3 is TGCGCCAGCAAAGGAAAGGCCTCCGCAGGCGTTAAGCAGTATTTT.

The J gene is TRBJ2-3, the V gene TRBV12-3 or TRBV12-4; D possibly corresponds to TRBD2 (6 bases). Deletions cut 5 bases from V and 6 bases from J, with 12 bases between. The CDR3 runs to 13 residues. This CDR3 is CASSVAGFDTQYF. The CDR3 coding sequence is TGTGCCAGCAGTGTGGCGGGGTTCGATACGCAGTATTTT.

This clone was observed a single time. V and J are TRBV27 and TRBJ1-6; 9 positions match TRBD1. V trimming: 8 bases; J trimming: 6 bases; junction bases outside the gene matches: 2. The CDR3 is 13 residues long. Looked up from germline, CDR1 is MNHEY and CDR2 is SMNVEV (reference sequence). CDR3 coding DNA: TGTGCCAGCCGGACAGGGGTTAATTCACCCCTCCACTTT. It specifies CASRTGVNSPLHF.

The chain links TRBV9 to TRBJ1-3; a possible D gene is TRBD1 (5 bases). Trimming pared 7 bases from V and 2 bases from J, leaving 16 bases between. The CDR3 length is 15 residues. Germline V lookup: CDR1 SGDLS, CDR2 YYNGEE. CDR3 sequence reads: CASGPGGLAGNTIYF. The CDR3 DNA follows: TGTGCCAGCGGACCGGGGGGTTTGGCTGGAAACACCATATATTTT.

V gene TRBV7-2 combines with J gene TRBJ2-6, with D possibly matching TRBD2 (5 bases). V lost 7 bases and J lost 2, with 12 bases in between. This CDR3 spans 15 amino acids. Germline V gives CDR1 SGHTA, CDR2 FQGNSA. The CDR3 sequence is CASTSAGTGANVLTF. CDR3 bases: TGTGCCAGCACCTCCGCGGGTACTGGGGCCAACGTCCTGACTTTC. The full variable domain, completed using reference TRBV7-2 and TRBJ2-6, is GAGVSQSPSNKVTEKGKDVELRCDPISGHTALYWYRQSLGQGLEFLIYFQGNSAPDKSGLPSDRFSAERTGGSVSTLTIQRTQQEDSAVYLCASTSAGTGANVLTFGAGSRLTVL.

The rearrangement links TRBV5-1 to TRBJ2-7, with TRBD1 as a possible D gene (5 bases). Germline values: CDR1 SGHRS, CDR2 YFSETQ. V shed 1 base and J shed 3 bases, with 14 bases lying between them. This CDR3 has 15 amino acids. In DNA form, the CDR3 reads TGCGCCAGCAGCTTGAACACAGGAAAGAACTACGAGCAGTACTTC. Protein product: CASSLNTGKNYEQYF.

This chain links TRBV4-2 with TRBJ2-1; D is perhaps TRBD1 (6 bases). CDR1 is LGHNA, CDR2 YNFKEQ, per germline. The V and J ends lost 0 bases and 0 bases respectively, with 12 bases between them. The CDR3 has 17 amino acids. DNA of the CDR3: TGTGCCAGCAGCCAAGATGGGGGCTCTAGCTCCTACAATGAGCAGTTCTTC. Translated: CASSQDGGSSSYNEQFF.

This clone has more than one count but fewer than ten. The chain couples TRBV7-2 to TRBJ2-7; possible D gene TRBD2, 6 bases. The CDR3 length is 13 residues. Germline-derived CDR1 and CDR2 are SGHTA and FQGNSA. V was clipped by 5 bases and J by 3 bases, with 11 bases between them. The CDR3 here is CASSLSGYYEQYF. In nucleotides, the CDR3 is TGTGCCAGCAGCCTTAGCGGTTACTACGAGCAGTACTTC.